This TCR beta chain stems from a study of shared clonotypes between healthy human individuals. Study results and limitations: In this cohort, only blood was sampled, and tissue repertoires likely differ.

CDR1 is SGHDN and CDR2 is FVKESK in the germline V gene. The ends lost 2 bases at V and 3 bases at J; junction bases unmatched: 13. There are 17 residues in the CDR3. Repertoires were generated with immunoSEQ multiplex PCR, while TCRdb's copy carries only in-frame clones and drops some. This table has about 590,000 clones, less than 97% appearing once. Cells designated naive CD8 were CD45RO-negative and were positively selected for CCR7, with terminally differentiated effector memory CD45RA+ cells excluded. Turning to this clone: Its antigen is still unknown.

The source of this sequence is a woman aged 25 to 39 in good health. The sample consisted of naive CD8+ T cells sorted from blood. This chain joins TRBV14 and TRBJ2-7; 7 positions agree with TRBD2. The CDR3 sequence is CASSQILALNDLYEQYF. The CDR3 coding sequence is TGTGCCAGCAGCCAAATACTAGCGCTCAACGACCTCTACGAGCAGTACTTC.